This T cell receptor beta chain is drawn from a study of T cell repertoires in cytomegalovirus infection. TCRdb recomputed calls from the reads with MiXCR, one row per CDR3 protein. The sample has fewer than 200,000 distinct CDR3 sequences, less than 25% seen once. This clonotype appeared a few times. Its specificity is unknown. Germline values: CDR1 DFQATT, CDR2 SNEGSKA (reference sequence). V was pared by 7 bases and J by 0 bases, with 10 bases between. The CDR3 is 14 amino acids. The rearrangement joins TRBV20-1 to TRBJ1-6; TRBD1 is a possible D gene (6 bases). This receptor was obtained from a human donor in good health (CMV status not recorded). Some clones in this sample may be carry-over from other donors' samples. The sequencing used CD8+ T cells from cultured PBMCs, collected from culture after CMV antigen stimulation. This CDR3 reads CSGQESSYNSPLHF. CDR3 nucleotides: TGCAGTGGACAGGAAAGCTCCTATAATTCACCCCTCCACTTT.